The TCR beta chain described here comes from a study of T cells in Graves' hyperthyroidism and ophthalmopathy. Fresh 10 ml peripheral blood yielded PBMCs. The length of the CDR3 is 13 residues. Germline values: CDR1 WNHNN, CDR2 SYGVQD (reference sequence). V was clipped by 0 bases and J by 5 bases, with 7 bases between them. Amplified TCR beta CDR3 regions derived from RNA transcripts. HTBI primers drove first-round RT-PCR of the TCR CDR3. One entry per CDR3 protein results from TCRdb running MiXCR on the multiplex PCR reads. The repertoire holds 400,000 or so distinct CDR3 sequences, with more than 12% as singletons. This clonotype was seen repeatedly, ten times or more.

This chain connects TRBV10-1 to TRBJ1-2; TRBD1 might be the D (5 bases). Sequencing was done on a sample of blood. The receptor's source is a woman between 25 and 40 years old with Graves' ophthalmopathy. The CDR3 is CASSESKGYGYTF. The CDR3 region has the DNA TGCGCCAGCAGTGAGTCGAAGGGGTATGGCTACACCTTC.